This T cell receptor beta chain emerged from a study of cytomegalovirus exposure and HLA in healthy donors. The PCR made use of 60 Vbeta and 13 Jbeta primers. The assay was immunoSEQ multiplex PCR, and TCRdb's table has in-frame clones only and misses some. This sample has some 120,000 clones, with 55% to 75% found just once. The CDR3 covers 13 residues. The V segment lost 3 bases and the J segment 4 bases; nucleotides outside the gene matches: 0. The germline V gene encodes CDR1 MNHEY and CDR2 SMNVEV (reference sequence). The receptor comes from a man aged 25 to 40 in good health and CMV-seropositive. This chain uses TRBV27 with TRBJ1-2; 9 bases map to TRBD1. The specimen sequenced was PBMCs. CDR3 sequence: CASSLTGGYGYTF. In DNA, the CDR3 is TGTGCCAGCAGTTTGACAGGGGGCTATGGCTACACCTTC.